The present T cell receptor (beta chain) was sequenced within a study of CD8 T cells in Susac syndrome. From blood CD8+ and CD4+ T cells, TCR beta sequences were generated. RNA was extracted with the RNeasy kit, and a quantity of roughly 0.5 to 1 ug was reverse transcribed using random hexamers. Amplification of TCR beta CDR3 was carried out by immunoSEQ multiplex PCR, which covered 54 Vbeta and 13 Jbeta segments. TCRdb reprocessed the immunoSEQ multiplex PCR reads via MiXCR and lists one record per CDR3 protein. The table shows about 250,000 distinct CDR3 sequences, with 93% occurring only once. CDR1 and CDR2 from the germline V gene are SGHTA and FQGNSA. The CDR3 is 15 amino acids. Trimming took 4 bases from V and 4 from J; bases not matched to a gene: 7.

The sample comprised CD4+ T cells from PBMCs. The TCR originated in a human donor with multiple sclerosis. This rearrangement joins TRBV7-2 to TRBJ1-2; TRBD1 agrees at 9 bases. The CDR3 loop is CASSSQTGGSYGYTF. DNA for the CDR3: TGTGCCAGCAGCTCCCAGACAGGGGGTAGCTATGGCTACACCTTC.